Below are 12 T cell receptor beta chains sequenced from a single sample in a study of identical twins. TCRdb reprocessed the 5' RACE reads via MiXCR and lists one record per CDR3 protein. The data show approximately 630,000 distinct CDR3 sequences, roughly 7.2% seen once. This sample was also put to use in a study of yellow fever vaccine responses in identical twins.

The sample was PBMCs. These receptors originate from a woman between 18 and 30 years old in good health.

This clonotype was detected many times. This chain connects TRBV5-1 to TRBJ2-2, with D possibly matching TRBD1 (6 bases). Germline CDR1 is SGHRS and CDR2 is YFSETQ. The germline V and J ends were trimmed by 0 bases and 4 bases, with 10 bases remaining between them. The CDR3 loop spans 15 amino acids. This CDR3 reads CASSLVRGITGELFF. The DNA of the CDR3 is TGCGCCAGCAGCTTGGTCAGGGGCATCACCGGGGAGCTGTTTTTT.

J is TRBJ2-1 and V is TRBV5-1; no firm D call. Trimming removed 0 bases at V and 12 bases at J, with 7 bases between. The germline V gene has CDR1 SGHRS and CDR2 YFSETQ. The CDR3 is 11 residues long. CDR3 bases: TGCGCCAGCAGCTTGGGTGGCAGGCAGTTCTTC. This codes for CASSLGGRQFF.

This clonotype was detected only a few times. The chain joins TRBV10-3 to TRBJ1-4; 10 nucleotides line up with TRBD1. The germline V gene has CDR1 ENHRY and CDR2 SYGVKD. V lost 0 bases to trimming and J lost 7 bases; unmatched junction nucleotides: 5. CDR3 length: 16 residues. This chain's CDR3 is CAISESRTGGSEKLFF. CDR3 in DNA: TGTGCCATCAGTGAGTCCAGGACAGGGGGAAGTGAAAAACTGTTTTTT.

This clonotype was seen only a few times. The chain is built from TRBV29-1 and TRBJ2-7; possibly TRBD2 for D (7 bases). V was pared by 4 bases and J by 3 bases, with 13 bases between. The CDR3 is 13 residues long. Germline CDR1 reads SQVTM; CDR2 reads ANQGSEA. The CDR3 sequence: CSVGKGGGYEQYF. The CDR3 DNA reads TGCAGCGTTGGAAAAGGGGGGGGCTACGAGCAGTACTTC.

This clonotype was observed a handful of times. This chain connects TRBV7-2 to TRBJ2-1; 14 bases agree with TRBD2. The V gene end was trimmed by 5 bases and the J gene end by 3 bases; junction bases not matched to a gene: 6. Germline assignment: CDR1 SGHTA and CDR2 FQGNSA. The CDR3 spans 17 residues. The CDR3 here is CASSPRTSGGHYNEQFF. The DNA of the CDR3 is TGTGCCAGCAGCCCGCGGACTAGCGGGGGGCACTACAATGAGCAGTTCTTC.

V and J are TRBV25-1 and TRBJ2-7; a weak D match, TRBD1 (5 bases). The CDR3 has 15 amino acids. Trimming took off 2 bases at V and 3 bases at J, with 14 bases between the two ends. CDR1 and CDR2 (germline): MGHDK, SYGVNS. CDR3: CASSEQGQAFYEQYF. The CDR3 bases are TGTGCCAGCAGTGAACAGGGCCAGGCCTTCTACGAGCAGTACTTC.

This clonotype was recorded at least ten times. The chain links TRBV5-1 to TRBJ2-3, with D perhaps matching TRBD2 (5 bases). Trimming took off 1 base at V and 2 bases at J, with 8 bases between the two ends. Germline CDR1 and CDR2: SGHRS and YFSETQ. CDR3 length: 14 residues. The DNA for the CDR3 is TGCGCCAGCAGCTTGTTAGCGAACACAGATACGCAGTATTTT. Translating it yields CASSLLANTDTQYF.

The chain has TRBV5-1 and TRBJ1-2; D is unresolved. The V gene lost 4 bases and the J gene lost 7 bases, with 11 bases spanning the gap. CDR1 is SGHRS and CDR2 is YFSETQ in the germline V gene. This CDR3 is built from 12 residues. As DNA, the CDR3 is TGCGCCAGCAGCGGAGGTTTAGGTGGCTACACCTTC. It specifies CASSGGLGGYTF.

The table lists this clonotype with many counts. The rearrangement uses TRBV12-3 or TRBV12-4 and TRBJ1-2; the match to TRBD1 covers 8 bases. V lost 3 bases, J lost 8 bases, and 8 bases stayed unmatched. The CDR3 totals 14 residues. The CDR3 DNA follows: TGTGCCAGCAGTTTTGGCAGGGGGCTGATGGGCTACACCTTC. The encoded protein is CASSFGRGLMGYTF.

This clonotype was recorded only once. The rearrangement uses TRBV7-6 and TRBJ2-1; TRBD2 aligns across 15 bases. The V gene's germline CDR1 is SGHVS and CDR2 FNYEAQ. The CDR3 is made up of 17 amino acids. Unmatched junction bases numbered 10, after V lost 6 bases and J lost 7 bases. The CDR3 coding sequence is TGTGCCAGCAGTGAAGGACTAGCGGGAGGGCCGCGGAATGAGCAGTTCTTC. This gives the protein CASSEGLAGGPRNEQFF.

This clonotype was seen many times. The V gene is TRBV6-5, the J gene TRBJ1-5; D uncertain. Germline assignment: CDR1 MNHEY and CDR2 SVGAGI. Between the trimmed V and J ends, which lost 1 base and 0 bases, there was a span of 1 base. The CDR3 covers 13 residues. The CDR3 sequence: CASSYYSNQPQHF. Here the CDR3 DNA reads TGTGCCAGCAGTTACTATAGCAATCAGCCCCAGCATTTT.

This clonotype was detected many times. The chain links TRBV6-5 to TRBJ1-1, with D unresolved. V lost 4 bases, J lost 0 bases, and 21 bases lay in between. The CDR3 runs 18 residues. The germline gives CDR1 MNHEY, CDR2 SVGAGI. The CDR3 sequence: CASSSRAGGIFMNTEAFF. The CDR3, as DNA: TGTGCCAGCAGTTCACGAGCGGGAGGGATCTTCATGAACACTGAAGCTTTCTTT.